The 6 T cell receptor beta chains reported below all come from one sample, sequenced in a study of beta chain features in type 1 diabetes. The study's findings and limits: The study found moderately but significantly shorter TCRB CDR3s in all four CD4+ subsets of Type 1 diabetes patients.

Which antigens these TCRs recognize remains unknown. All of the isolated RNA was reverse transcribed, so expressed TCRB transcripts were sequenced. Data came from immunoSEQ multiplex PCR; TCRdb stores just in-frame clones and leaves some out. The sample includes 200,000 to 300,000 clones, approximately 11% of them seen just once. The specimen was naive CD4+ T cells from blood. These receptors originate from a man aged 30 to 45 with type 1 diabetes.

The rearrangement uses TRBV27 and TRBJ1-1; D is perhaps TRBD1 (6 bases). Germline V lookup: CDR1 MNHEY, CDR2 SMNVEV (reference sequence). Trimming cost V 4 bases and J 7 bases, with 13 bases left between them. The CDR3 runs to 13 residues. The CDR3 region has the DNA TGTGCCAGCAGTTGGGATGAAGGGGGTGAAGCTTTCTTT. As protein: CASSWDEGGEAFF.

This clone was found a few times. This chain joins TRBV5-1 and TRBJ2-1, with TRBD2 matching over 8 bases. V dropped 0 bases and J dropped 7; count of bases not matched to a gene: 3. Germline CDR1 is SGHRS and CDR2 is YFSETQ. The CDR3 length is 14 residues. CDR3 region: CASSLAGGVNEQFF. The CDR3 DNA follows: TGCGCCAGCAGCTTGGCCGGGGGGGTAAATGAGCAGTTCTTC.

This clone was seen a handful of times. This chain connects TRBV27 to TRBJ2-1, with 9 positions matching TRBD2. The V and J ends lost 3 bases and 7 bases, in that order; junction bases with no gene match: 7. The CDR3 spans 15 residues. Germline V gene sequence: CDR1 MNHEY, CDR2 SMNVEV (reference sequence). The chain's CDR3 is CASSFIAGAENEQFF. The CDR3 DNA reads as TGTGCCAGCAGTTTTATAGCGGGGGCTGAGAATGAGCAGTTCTTC.

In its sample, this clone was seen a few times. As DNA, the CDR3 is TGCGCCAGCAGCCAAGGGGGGGGACTAGCGGTTACGGAGACCCAGTACTTC. Amino acids: CASSQGGGLAVTETQYF. The chain joins TRBV4-3 to TRBJ2-5; 11 bases are shared with TRBD2. Germline V gives CDR1 LGHNA, CDR2 YSLEER. V shed 1 base, J shed 5 bases, and the junction held 9 bases outside the gene matches. CDR3 length equals 17 residues.

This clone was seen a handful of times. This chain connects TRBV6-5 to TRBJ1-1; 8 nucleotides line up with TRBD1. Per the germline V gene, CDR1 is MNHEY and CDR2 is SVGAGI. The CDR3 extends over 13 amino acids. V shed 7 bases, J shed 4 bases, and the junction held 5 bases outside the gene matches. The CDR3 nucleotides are TGTGCCAGCACTCGGACAGGGATCACTGAAGCTTTCTTT. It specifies CASTRTGITEAFF.

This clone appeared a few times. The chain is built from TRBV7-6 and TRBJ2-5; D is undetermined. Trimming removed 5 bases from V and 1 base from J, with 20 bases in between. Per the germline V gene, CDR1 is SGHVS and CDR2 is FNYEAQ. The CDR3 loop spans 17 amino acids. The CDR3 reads CASSPPQASKIQETQYF. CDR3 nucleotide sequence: TGTGCCAGCAGCCCTCCCCAGGCCTCGAAGATCCAAGAGACCCAGTACTTC.